The 10 T cell receptor beta chains presented below share a single source sample, sequenced in a study of persistence of HIV-infected CD4 T cells. Cells were stimulated with overlapping HIV-1 Gag 15-mer peptides. CD40L-negative CD69-negative CD45RO-high memory CD4+ T cells were sorted as populations depleted of antigen-responding cells. Sequencing used immunoSEQ version 4 in survey mode. The data were produced by immunoSEQ multiplex PCR, yet TCRdb's version contains in-frame clones alone and is incomplete. The sample shows about 40,000 clones, roughly 74% of them seen only once. Antigen specificity for these receptors is unknown. The input for sequencing was CD4+ T cells sorted from PBMCs after approximately 19-hour stimulation, taken from a patient who received antiretroviral therapy. These receptors were obtained from an adult man with HIV who was CMV-seropositive.

The sample holds a few counts of this clone. The chain links TRBV14 to TRBJ1-2; TRBD1 is a possible D gene (5 bases). The germline V and J ends were trimmed by 4 bases and 4 bases, with 25 bases remaining between them. This CDR3 spans 18 amino acids. The germline CDR1 and CDR2 sequences are SGHDN and FVKESK. This CDR3 is CASSPRVSGNGGVYGYTF. In DNA, the CDR3 is TGTGCCAGCAGCCCCCGGGTCAGCGGGAATGGGGGAGTCTATGGCTACACCTTC. Variable domain in full (rest from reference TRBV14 and TRBJ1-2): EAGVTQFPSHSVIEKGQTVTLRCDPISGHDNLYWYRRVMGKEIKFLLHFVKESKQDESGMPNNRFLAERTGGTYSTLKVQPAELEDSGVYFCASSPRVSGNGGVYGYTFGSGTRLTVV.

The chain carries TRBV21-1 and TRBJ2-3; the table's D call TRBD2 went unverified against the DNA. TRBV21-1 is marked as a pseudogene. The CDR3 extends over 18 amino acids. The CDR3 nucleotides read TGTGCCAGCAGCAAAGGGGCGGCGGGGGGGATTTACACAGATACGCAGTATTTT. This sequence encodes CASSKGAAGGIYTDTQYF.

The CDR3 coding sequence is TGTGCCAGCAGTGTTGGGGGCAGGTACGAGCAGTACTTC. As protein: CASSVGGRYEQYF. The chain employs TRBV2 and TRBJ2-7; TRBD1 might be the D (6 bases). Trimming shortened V by 4 bases and J by 4 bases, and 11 bases separated the two germline ends. This CDR3 region has 13 residues. The V gene's germline CDR1 is SNHLY and CDR2 FYNNEI.

This clone has a handful of counts. In DNA form, the CDR3 reads TGTGCCAGCAGCTTCATTGGGACAGGCAATCAGCCCCAGCATTTT. Its translation: CASSFIGTGNQPQHF. The J gene is TRBJ1-5, the V gene TRBV7-2; TRBD1 matches at 7 bases. CDR1 and CDR2 from the germline V gene are SGHTA and FQGNSA. Trimming removed 3 bases from V and 2 bases from J; junction bases left unmatched: 4. This CDR3 contains 15 residues.

This sequence joins TRBV4-3 and TRBJ2-1, with 12 bases that match TRBD2. Germline V lookup: CDR1 LGHNA, CDR2 YSLEER. V gave up 1 base and J gave up 7 bases; unmatched junction bases: 11. CDR3 size: 18 residues. CDR3 nucleotides: TGCGCCAGCAGCCAAGGTGTTGGGAGACTAGCGGGAGTGAATGAGCAGTTCTTC. This codes for CASSQGVGRLAGVNEQFF.

The chain carries TRBV6-1 and TRBJ2-1, with 12 bases lining up with TRBD2. The CDR3 contains 19 residues. J gave up 0 bases and V 2 bases, and 8 bases lay outside the gene matches. Germline V lookup: CDR1 MNHNS, CDR2 SASEGT. The CDR3 reads CASSEYLAGGSSSYNEQFF. In DNA form, the CDR3 reads TGTGCCAGCAGTGAATACCTAGCGGGAGGGTCCAGCTCCTACAATGAGCAGTTCTTC.

This clone was seen more than once but under ten times. The J gene is TRBJ2-3, the V gene TRBV11-3; TRBD2 aligns across 11 bases. CDR1 and CDR2 from the germline V gene are SGHNT and YENEEA. The CDR3 is 14 amino acids. The V and J ends lost 5 bases and 8 bases, in that order; junction bases with no gene match: 6. CDR3 bases: TGTGCCAGCAGCATAACTAGCGGGAGTGTTACGCAGTATTTT. Translated: CASSITSGSVTQYF. The whole variable domain, filled in from reference TRBV11-3 and TRBJ2-3, reads EAGVVQSPRYKIIEKKQPVAFWCNPISGHNTLYWYLQNLGQGPELLIRYENEEAVDDSQLPKDRFSAERLKGVDSTLKIQPAELGDSAVYLCASSITSGSVTQYFGPGTRLTVL.

The rearrangement links TRBV5-4 to TRBJ2-1; 8 bases align to TRBD2. Germline V CDR1 and CDR2: SGHNT, YYREEE (reference sequence). The CDR3 loop spans 17 amino acids. The J segment lost 7 bases and the V segment lost 5 bases, leaving 17 bases of the junction unmatched. CDR3 nucleotide sequence: TGTGCCAGCAGACCCGAATTAGCGGGGCTTTTGGGGAATGAGCAGTTCTTC. Protein sequence: CASRPELAGLLGNEQFF.

The chain is built from TRBV4-2 and TRBJ1-4; 8 positions agree with TRBD1. The ends lost 6 bases at V and 3 bases at J; junction bases unmatched: 3. The CDR3 has 14 residues. CDR1 and CDR2 (germline): LGHNA, YNFKEQ. CDR3 nucleotide sequence: TGTGCCAGCAGGGACAGGGCCGCTAATGAAAAACTGTTTTTT. Translated: CASRDRAANEKLFF.

This chain links TRBV4-1 with TRBJ1-2, with 10 bases matching TRBD1. This CDR3 has 13 amino acids. Unmatched junction bases numbered 5, after V lost 6 bases and J lost 7 bases. Germline CDR1 and CDR2: MGHRA and YSYEKL. CDR3 in amino acids: CASSFDRGLGYTF. CDR3 sequence (DNA): TGCGCCAGCAGTTTCGACAGGGGGCTTGGCTACACCTTC.